Below, one T cell receptor (beta chain) is given with its context. This sample is drawn from a study of OX40 agonist ivuxolimab in advanced cancers. Whole-study context: Aged 23 to 79 with a mean of approximately 57 years, they were more than 80% male.

Clones were read by immunoSEQ multiplex PCR, and TCRdb kept only the in-frame ones, dropping some. The sample holds 40,000 or so clones; 92% are singletons and the top ten take approximately 22%. Germline V gene sequence: CDR1 SGHVS, CDR2 FNYEAQ. V lost 5 bases to trimming and J lost 4 bases; unmatched junction nucleotides: 11. CDR3 size: 15 residues. This TCR was sampled from an adult with an advanced solid tumor such as melanoma, head and neck, liver or kidney cancer. The genes are TRBV7-6 and TRBJ2-7, with 7 positions matching TRBD2. The sample here was CD4+ or CD8+ T cells sorted from blood, taken in a trial of the OX40 agonist ivuxolimab. For the CDR3, the DNA is TGTGCCAGCAGCGCTGGGGCGGGAGAGTTTTACGAGCAGTACTTC. This codes for CASSAGAGEFYEQYF.